Included here is one T cell receptor (beta chain) sequence, with context. These data originate in a study of graft-versus-host responses after intestinal transplantation. Germline values: CDR1 SSHAT, CDR2 FNYEAQ (reference sequence). The CDR3 totals 16 residues. The V end was cut by 5 bases, the J end by 0 bases, with 14 bases between. TCRdb's copy holds only in-frame clones and misses some; the assay was immunoSEQ multiplex PCR. The sample contains roughly 19,000 clones, 85% to 95% of which appear only once. V usage is TRBV7-7 and J usage is TRBJ2-1; no firm D call. The starting material was PBMCs, obtained 23 days after intestinal transplant. The sequence came from a human patient who received an intestinal transplant, so some T cells may come from the graft donor. CDR3 region: CASSIRARGSYNEQFF. CDR3 coding DNA: TGTGCCAGCAGCATACGAGCTAGAGGCTCCTACAATGAGCAGTTCTTC.